The text below deals with one T cell receptor (beta chain). The CDR3 extends over 15 amino acids. CDR1 is MDHEN and CDR2 is SYDVKM in the germline V gene. V was clipped by 10 bases and J by 4 bases; unmatched bases: 14. The sample originates from a study of shared clonotypes between healthy human individuals. The table came from immunoSEQ multiplex PCR; TCRdb's copy has only in-frame clones and leaves some out. Among hundreds of thousands of clones listed, about 96% were seen once. CD8 cells classed as naive were CD45RO-negative and positively selected for CCR7, excluding terminally differentiated effector memory CD45RA+ cells.

This receptor was identified in a woman aged 30 to 39 in good health. The sequenced sample was naive CD8+ T cells sorted from blood. The chain couples TRBV28 to TRBJ2-5; 8 nucleotides line up with TRBD2. The CDR3 here is CATQIPGLVVETQYF. The CDR3 bases are TGTGCCACCCAGATACCGGGACTAGTGGTAGAGACCCAGTACTTC.